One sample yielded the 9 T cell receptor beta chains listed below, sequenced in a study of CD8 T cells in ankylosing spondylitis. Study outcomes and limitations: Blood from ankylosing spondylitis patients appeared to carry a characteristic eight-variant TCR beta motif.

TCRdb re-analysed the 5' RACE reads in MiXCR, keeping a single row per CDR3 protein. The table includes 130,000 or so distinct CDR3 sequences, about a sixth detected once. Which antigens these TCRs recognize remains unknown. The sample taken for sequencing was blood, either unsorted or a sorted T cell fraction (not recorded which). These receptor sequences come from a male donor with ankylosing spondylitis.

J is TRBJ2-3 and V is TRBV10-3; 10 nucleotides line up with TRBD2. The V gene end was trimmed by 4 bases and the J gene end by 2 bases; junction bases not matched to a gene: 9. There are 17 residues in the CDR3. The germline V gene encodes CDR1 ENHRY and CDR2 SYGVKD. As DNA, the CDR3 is TGTGCCATCAGTGGGGGGACTAGCGAGAAAGTCACAGATACGCAGTATTTT. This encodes CAISGGTSEKVTDTQYF.

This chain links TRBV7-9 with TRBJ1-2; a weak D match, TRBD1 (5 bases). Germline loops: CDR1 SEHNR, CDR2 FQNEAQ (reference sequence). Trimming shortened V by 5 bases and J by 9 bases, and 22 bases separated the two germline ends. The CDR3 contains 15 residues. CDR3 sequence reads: CASSPRQPLRMSYTF. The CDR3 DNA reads TGTGCCAGCAGCCCCCGACAGCCACTAAGGATGAGCTACACCTTC.

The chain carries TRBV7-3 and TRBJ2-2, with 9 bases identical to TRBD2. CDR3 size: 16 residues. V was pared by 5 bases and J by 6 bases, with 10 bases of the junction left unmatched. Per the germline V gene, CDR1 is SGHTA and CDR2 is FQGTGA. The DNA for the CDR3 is TGTGCCAGCAGCACAATAGCGGGAGCAGATCCCGGGGAGCTGTTTTTT. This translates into CASSTIAGADPGELFF.

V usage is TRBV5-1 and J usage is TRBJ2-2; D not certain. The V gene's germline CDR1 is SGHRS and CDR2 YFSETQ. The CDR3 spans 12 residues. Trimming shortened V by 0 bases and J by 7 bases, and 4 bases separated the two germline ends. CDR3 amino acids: CASSLVDGELFF. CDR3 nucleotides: TGCGCCAGCAGCTTGGTGGACGGGGAGCTGTTTTTT.

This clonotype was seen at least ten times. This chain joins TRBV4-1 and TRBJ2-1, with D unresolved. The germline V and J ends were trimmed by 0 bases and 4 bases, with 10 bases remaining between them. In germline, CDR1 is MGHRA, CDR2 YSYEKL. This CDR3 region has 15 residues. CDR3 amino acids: CASSQDADTYNEQFF. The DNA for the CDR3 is TGCGCCAGCAGCCAAGATGCGGATACTTACAATGAGCAGTTCTTC.

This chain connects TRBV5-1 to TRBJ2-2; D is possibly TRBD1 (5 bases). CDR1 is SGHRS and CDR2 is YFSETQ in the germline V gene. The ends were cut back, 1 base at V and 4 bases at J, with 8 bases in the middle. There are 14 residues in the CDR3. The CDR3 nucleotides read TGCGCCAGCAGCTTGCGACAGTTCACCGGGGAGCTGTTTTTT. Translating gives CASSLRQFTGELFF.

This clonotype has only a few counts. Here the CDR3 DNA reads TGCGCCAGCAGCCGGAGACAGGGGGTAGGAGAAGCTTTCTTT. Translation: CASSRRQGVGEAFF. The chain recombines TRBV4-1 with TRBJ1-1; 9 bases match TRBD1. Germline V gene lookup returns CDR1 MGHRA and CDR2 YSYEKL. The CDR3 runs to 14 residues. Trimming cost V 4 bases and J 8 bases; bases outside gene matches: 8.

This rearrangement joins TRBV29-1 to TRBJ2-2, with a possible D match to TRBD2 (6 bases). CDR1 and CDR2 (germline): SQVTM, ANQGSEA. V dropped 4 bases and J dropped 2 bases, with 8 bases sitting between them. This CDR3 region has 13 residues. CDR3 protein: CSVGGVNTGELFF. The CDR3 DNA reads TGCAGCGTTGGCGGGGTAAACACCGGGGAGCTGTTTTTT.

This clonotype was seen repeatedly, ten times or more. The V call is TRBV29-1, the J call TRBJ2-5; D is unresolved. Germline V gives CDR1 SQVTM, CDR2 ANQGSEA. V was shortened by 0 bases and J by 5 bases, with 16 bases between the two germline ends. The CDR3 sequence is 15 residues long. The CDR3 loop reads CSVEDRRTSMETQYF. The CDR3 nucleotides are TGCAGCGTTGAAGATCGACGGACGTCCATGGAGACCCAGTACTTC.